What follows are 29 T cell receptor beta chains derived from one specimen sequenced in a study of post-analysis software for immune sequencing data. Study-level results: In patients, about 5 TRBV segments were more frequent than in controls, with TRBV5-6, TRBV5-1 and TRBV20-1 among them.

Included in the TCR beta cDNA libraries were unique molecular identifiers. TCRdb independently ran MiXCR on the PCR reads; one entry per CDR3 protein. In the table there are about 460,000 distinct CDR3 sequences, less than 45% of which are singletons. Their target antigens are unknown. The specimen sequenced was blood. These receptors were taken from a girl aged 10 to 17 with multiple sclerosis.

J is TRBJ2-7 and V is TRBV21-1; TRBD1, the table's D call, lacks a check against the DNA. TRBV21-1 is classified as a pseudogene. This CDR3 is 16 amino acids long. The CDR3 is CASSRKPGQGHYEQYF. Here the CDR3 DNA reads TGTGCCAGCAGCAGAAAACCGGGACAGGGTCATTACGAGCAGTACTTC.

This chain joins TRBV29-1 and TRBJ1-4, with D perhaps matching TRBD1 (5 bases). Trimming removed 3 bases at V and 8 bases at J, with 13 bases between. Germline CDR1 and CDR2: SQVTM and ANQGSEA. The CDR3 runs to 13 residues. CDR3 residues: CSVDSGRDEKLFF. The CDR3 DNA is TGCAGCGTTGACTCAGGGAGGGACGAAAAACTGTTTTTT.

The chain has TRBV5-6 and TRBJ1-5; D possibly corresponds to TRBD1 (5 bases). Germline V gene lookup returns CDR1 SGHDT and CDR2 YYEEEE. This CDR3 has 16 residues. The V and J ends lost 4 bases and 0 bases respectively, with 14 bases between them. In DNA form, the CDR3 reads TGTGCCAGCAGCCAGACGACAGCCTATAGCAATCAGCCCCAGCATTTT. Its protein is CASSQTTAYSNQPQHF.

V usage is TRBV7-2 and J usage is TRBJ2-3, with D perhaps matching TRBD1 (5 bases). Trimming pared 2 bases from V and 6 bases from J, leaving 9 bases between. The CDR3 consists of 13 residues. Germline assignment: CDR1 SGHTA and CDR2 FQGNSA. The CDR3 DNA sequence: TGTGCCAGCAGCTTAAAAGGGGTGGATACGCAGTATTTT. Protein product: CASSLKGVDTQYF.

This chain connects TRBV20-1 to TRBJ1-2; D is ambiguous. The CDR3 has 12 amino acids. V lost 4 bases to trimming and J lost 5 bases, with 11 bases between them. Germline V gene data show CDR1 as DFQATT and CDR2 as SNEGSKA (reference sequence). The CDR3 DNA sequence: TGCAGTGCTATATCGGGAGAATATGGCTACACCTTC. It codes for CSAISGEYGYTF.

The gene calls are TRBV6-5 and TRBJ1-2; TRBD1 is a possible D gene (6 bases). Germline V gene data show CDR1 as MNHEY and CDR2 as SVGAGI. Trimming took 0 bases from V and 2 from J, leaving 10 bases between them. CDR3 length: 15 residues. CDR3 DNA: TGTGCCAGCAGTTACTCGTGGACAGCGAACTATGGCTACACCTTC. Translating it yields CASSYSWTANYGYTF.

The chain combines TRBV5-1 with TRBJ2-4; possible D gene TRBD1, 6 bases. V lost 4 bases and J 8 bases, leaving 13 bases between the germline ends. The CDR3 length is 13 residues. Germline CDR1 reads SGHRS; CDR2 reads YFSETQ. CDR3 loop: CASSKSGEDIQYF. The CDR3 DNA follows: TGCGCCAGCAGCAAGTCAGGGGAAGACATTCAGTACTTC.

The chain is built from TRBV11-1 and TRBJ2-1; 7 nucleotides agree with TRBD2. The CDR3 is 12 residues long. The germline CDR1 and CDR2 sequences are SGHAT and FQDESV (reference sequence). Germline trimming cut 4 bases from V and 14 bases from J; bases unmatched to any gene: 8. CDR3 nucleotide sequence: TGTGCCAGCAGCTCCAGCGGGGAGATGGAGTTCTTC. Its protein is CASSSSGEMEFF.

This chain joins TRBV6-5 and TRBJ2-6; D not certain. The germline gives CDR1 MNHEY, CDR2 SVGAGI. This CDR3 comprises 15 residues. Trimming pared 5 bases from V and 0 bases from J, leaving 8 bases between. The CDR3 bases are TGTGCCAGCAGTCCAAAGCTCTCTGGGGCCAACGTCCTGACTTTC. It specifies CASSPKLSGANVLTF.

The chain joins TRBV12-3 or TRBV12-4 to TRBJ2-2; a possible D gene is TRBD2 (5 bases). CDR3 size: 13 residues. The V gene lost 1 base and the J gene lost 7 bases, with 7 bases spanning the gap. Written as DNA, the CDR3 is TGTGCCAGCAGTTTAGGAGCGGTCGGGGAGCTGTTTTTT. Residues: CASSLGAVGELFF.

This clonotype was counted only a few times. The chain carries TRBV28 and TRBJ2-4; D is uncertain. Looked up from germline, CDR1 is MDHEN and CDR2 is SYDVKM. Trimming took 4 bases from V and 1 from J, leaving 11 bases between them. This CDR3 is 15 amino acids long. The CDR3 DNA reads TGTGCCAGCAGTTCGATCCCGGTTGCCAAAAACATTCAGTACTTC. As protein: CASSSIPVAKNIQYF. The entire variable domain, with the rest obtained from reference TRBV28 and TRBJ2-4, is as follows: DVKVTQSSRYLVKRTGEKVFLECVQDMDHENMFWYRQDPGLGLRLIYFSYDVKMKEKGDIPEGYSVSREKKERFSLILESASTNQTSMYLCASSSIPVAKNIQYFGAGTRLSVL.

The CDR3 is CASSIRGGQKYNEQFF. Here the CDR3 DNA reads TGTGCCAGTAGTATAAGAGGGGGACAGAAGTACAATGAGCAGTTCTTC. The chain employs TRBV19 and TRBJ2-1, with 7 bases matching TRBD1. The CDR3 loop spans 16 amino acids. Germline V CDR1 and CDR2: LNHDA, SQIVND (reference sequence). Trimming at V came to 2 bases and at J to 4 bases, leaving 8 bases not matched to a gene. The variable domain in full, completed from reference TRBV19 and TRBJ2-1, reads DGGITQSPKYLFRKEGQNVTLSCEQNLNHDAMYWYRQDPGQGLRLIYYSQIVNDFQKGDIAEGYSVSREKKESFPLTVTSAQKNPTAFYLCASSIRGGQKYNEQFFGPGTRLTVL.

This clonotype came up a few times. This rearrangement joins TRBV4-3 to TRBJ2-5; the match to TRBD2 covers 7 bases. CDR3 size: 15 residues. V shed 1 base and J 5 bases; nucleotides not matched to a gene: 7. Looked up from germline, CDR1 is LGHNA and CDR2 is YSLEER. CDR3 amino acids: CASSQGLASGETQYF. The CDR3 region has the DNA TGCGCCAGCAGCCAAGGGTTGGCTAGCGGCGAGACCCAGTACTTC.

Comment on this clonotype: It may be a read error: a sequence one base away is much more abundant. The V call is TRBV20-1, the J call TRBJ2-7, with D tentatively TRBD2 (6 bases). The J call is in doubt because the DNA end fits TRBJ2-5 better. The CDR3 consists of 14 residues. Germline CDR1 is DFQATT and CDR2 is SNEGSKA (reference sequence). CDR3 protein: CSAGGAGGQETQYF. In nucleotides, the CDR3 is TGCAGTGCTGGAGGGGCAGGAGGTCAGGAGACCCAGTACTTC.

The V call is TRBV28, the J call TRBJ2-7; D uncertain. This CDR3 spans 13 amino acids. Germline V gene lookup returns CDR1 MDHEN and CDR2 SYDVKM. Trimming shortened V by 6 bases and J by 3 bases, and 12 bases separated the two germline ends. The CDR3 nucleotides read TGTGCCAGCAGACGCGGAAATCGCTACGAGCAGTACTTC. Translation gives CASRRGNRYEQYF.

The J gene is TRBJ2-7, the V gene TRBV7-3; D gene ambiguous. This CDR3 spans 14 amino acids. Germline CDR1 is SGHTA and CDR2 is FQGTGA. Trimming took 7 bases from V and 4 from J, leaving 17 bases between them. The CDR3 nucleotides read TGTGCCAGCACCCCGACTCGAGACTCTTACGAGCAGTACTTC. Translating it yields CASTPTRDSYEQYF.

J is TRBJ2-1 and V is TRBV2; no clear D. Germline CDR1 SNHLY, CDR2 FYNNEI. CDR3 size: 15 residues. Deletions cut 0 bases from V and 7 bases from J, with 13 bases between. The CDR3 DNA sequence: TGTGCCAGCAGTGAAGCGCAGCCCGGAGTAAATGAGCAGTTCTTC. It specifies CASSEAQPGVNEQFF.

This clonotype was counted only a few times. The CDR3 reads CASSQVTSGTNEQFF. The CDR3 nucleotides are TGTGCCAGCAGCCAAGTTACTAGCGGGACCAATGAGCAGTTCTTC. This chain joins TRBV3-1 and TRBJ2-1; 10 positions agree with TRBD2. Germline CDR1 reads LGHDT; CDR2 reads YNNKEL (reference sequence). The CDR3 totals 15 residues. The V gene end was trimmed by 1 base and the J gene end by 6 bases; junction bases not matched to a gene: 3.

This clonotype was picked up a small number of times. The V and J genes are TRBV28 and TRBJ2-7, with D hard to call. This CDR3 has 12 amino acids. Germline CDR1 MDHEN, CDR2 SYDVKM. V dropped 3 bases and J dropped 4 bases, with 7 bases sitting between them. The DNA of the CDR3 is TGTGCCAGCAGTTTTCAGAGTTACGAGCAGTACTTC. The encoded protein is CASSFQSYEQYF.

This clonotype showed up many times. V and J are TRBV6-5 and TRBJ1-1; D may be TRBD1 (5 bases). Germline V CDR1 and CDR2: MNHEY, SVGAGI. CDR3 length equals 12 residues. V lost 4 bases and J lost 4, with 7 bases in between. The CDR3 DNA reads TGTGCCAGCAGTTTCGGGGGCACTGAAGCTTTCTTT. It encodes CASSFGGTEAFF.

The chain carries TRBV20-1 and TRBJ2-1; TRBD2 aligns across 10 bases. With 6 bases clipped from V and 7 bases from J, the junction kept 9 bases outside the gene matches. The germline V gene has CDR1 DFQATT and CDR2 SNEGSKA (reference sequence). CDR3 length equals 14 residues. The CDR3 spells CSAPIAGGRNEQFF. Written as DNA, the CDR3 is TGCAGTGCCCCCATAGCGGGAGGTAGGAATGAGCAGTTCTTC.

This chain connects TRBV7-2 to TRBJ1-2; no clear D gene. Germline-derived CDR1 and CDR2 are SGHTA and FQGNSA. The V end was cut by 0 bases, the J end by 8 bases, with 10 bases between. The CDR3 consists of 13 residues. The CDR3 spells CASSLALGTGYTF. In nucleotides, the CDR3 is TGTGCCAGCAGCTTAGCGCTAGGAACGGGCTACACCTTC.

The V and J genes are TRBV28 and TRBJ2-1, with TRBD2 identical over 11 bases. The CDR3 runs to 16 residues. The trim removed 5 bases at V and 7 bases at J, leaving 10 bases unmatched. Germline V gene data show CDR1 as MDHEN and CDR2 as SYDVKM. CDR3 DNA sequence: TGTGCCAGCAGTCCCCCACTAGCGGGAGTGATTAATGAGCAGTTCTTC. It translates to CASSPPLAGVINEQFF.

This clonotype was seen a few times. This clone may be a read error of a much larger clone one base away. This chain links TRBV9 with TRBJ1-1, with TRBD1 as a possible D gene (5 bases). Germline V CDR1 and CDR2: SGDLS, YYNGEE. Trimming took off 7 bases at V and 5 bases at J, with 9 bases between the two ends. The CDR3 is 11 residues long. The CDR3 protein is CASGPGTEAFF. As DNA, the CDR3 is TGTGCCAGCGGCCCAGGGACTGAAGCTTTCTTT. The full variable domain, completed using reference TRBV9 and TRBJ1-1, is DSGVTQTPKHLITATGQRVTLRCSPRSGDLSVYWYQQSLDQGLQFLIQYYNGEERAKGNILERFSAQQFPDLHSELNLSSLELGDSALYFCASGPGTEAFFGQGTRLTVV.

This clonotype was detected a few times. The chain employs TRBV6-6 and TRBJ2-5, with 8 nucleotides matching TRBD2. The J call may be incorrect, as the DNA end agrees better with TRBJ2-7. Germline CDR1 reads MNHNY; CDR2 reads SVGAGI (reference sequence). There are 17 residues in the CDR3. This CDR3 is CASSYTPRSGSYNEQYF. CDR3 nucleotides: TGTGCCAGCAGTTATACCCCTCGGAGCGGGAGTTATAACGAGCAGTACTTC.

The chain carries TRBV5-1 and TRBJ2-4; tentatively, D is TRBD1 (6 bases). The J call may be incorrect, as the DNA end agrees better with TRBJ2-7. This CDR3 comprises 18 residues. Looked up from germline, CDR1 is SGHRS and CDR2 is YFSETQ. The DNA for the CDR3 is TGCGCCAGCAGCTTGGCCGTAATTGGACAGCCGAACTCCTACGAGCAGTACTTC. Its translation is CASSLAVIGQPNSYEQYF.

This clonotype has a single count. V is TRBV27 and J is TRBJ2-1; D is unresolved. Germline V gene data show CDR1 as MNHEY and CDR2 as SMNVEV (reference sequence). The CDR3 length is 16 residues. The V and J ends lost 2 bases and 10 bases respectively, with 21 bases between them. CDR3 DNA: TGTGCCAGCAGTTTAGGTGGGTCTGAGAGCTCCTACGAGCAGTTCTTC. This encodes CASSLGGSESSYEQFF.

The rearrangement uses TRBV7-9 and TRBJ2-1; D may be TRBD2 (5 bases). Germline V lookup: CDR1 SEHNR, CDR2 FQNEAQ (reference sequence). This CDR3 has 16 residues. Trimming cost V 3 bases and J 2 bases, with 14 bases left between them. Here the CDR3 reads CASSFGLRAPYNEQFF. In DNA, the CDR3 is TGTGCCAGCAGCTTTGGACTCCGGGCTCCCTACAATGAGCAGTTCTTC.

In its sample, this clonotype was seen many times. CDR3 DNA: TGCGCCAGCAAGGAGCGGGAGGTCCACAATGAGCAGTTCTTC. This encodes CASKEREVHNEQFF. This rearrangement joins TRBV5-1 to TRBJ2-1; 9 bases agree with TRBD2. This CDR3 has 14 residues. Germline CDR1 and CDR2: SGHRS and YFSETQ. J gave up 5 bases and V 6 bases, and 6 bases lay outside the gene matches.